This T cell receptor beta chain comes out of a study of T cell responses to AZD1222 COVID-19 vaccine. Notes on the study in general: Repertoire sampling happened only post peak T cell response. Spike-specific TCR breadth and depth grew following two AZD1222 doses.

This table comes from immunoSEQ multiplex PCR, and its TCRdb copy is limited to in-frame clones, with some not included. The repertoire holds some 150,000 clones, with approximately 90% as singletons. Details on this clone: Its specificity is unknown.

The sequenced sample was peripheral blood, obtained on day 0 of AZD1222 vaccination. The TCR sequence derives from an adult in good health.

The CDR3, as DNA: TGCGCCAGCAGCTTGGTTTCCGTAAACAATGAGCAGTTCTTC. Amino acid sequence: CASSLVSVNNEQFF. The chain has TRBV5-1 and TRBJ2-1; no reliable D call. Trimming removed 0 bases from V and 5 bases from J, with 9 bases in between. Germline V lookup: CDR1 SGHRS, CDR2 YFSETQ. This CDR3 contains 14 residues. Supplemented by reference TRBV5-1 and TRBJ2-1, the full variable domain reads KAGVTQTPRYLIKTRGQQVTLSCSPISGHRSVSWYQQTPGQGLQFLFEYFSETQRNKGNFPGRFSGRQFSNSRSEMNVSTLELGDSALYLCASSLVSVNNEQFFGPGTRLTVL.